Presented here are 31 T cell receptor beta chains from one specimen sequenced in a study of glioma-infiltrating T cells after dendritic cell vaccination. Time point of the sample: after dendritic cell vaccination, including at tumor progression/relapse. Some clones are missing from TCRdb's copy, which holds only in-frame ones; the method was immunoSEQ multiplex PCR. The sample lists around 78,000 clones; 85% were seen once. Sequenced material: blood, taken after dendritic cell vaccination. The receptors come from a human donor with glioblastoma.

The gene calls are TRBV12-5 and TRBJ2-3; the D gene is possibly TRBD2 (6 bases). V was cut by 5 bases and J by 6 bases, with 21 bases left in between. Germline V gene data show CDR1 as LGHNT and CDR2 as FRNRAP. CDR3 length: 16 residues. Here the CDR3 reads CASGPPGAGLGDTQYF. The CDR3 nucleotides are TGTGCTAGTGGTCCCCCGGGAGCGGGCCTGGGCGATACGCAGTATTTT.

This chain joins TRBV5-8 and TRBJ1-4, with D uncertain. V was clipped by 0 bases and J by 14 bases, with 8 bases between them. CDR3 length: 11 residues. The germline V gene has CDR1 SGHTS and CDR2 YDEGEE. CDR3 DNA: TGTGCCAGCAGCTTGGTGGCAGGTCTGTTTTTT. This encodes CASSLVAGLFF. The variable domain in full, with the rest retrieved from reference TRBV5-8 and TRBJ1-4, is EAGVTQSPTHLIKTRGQQATLRCSPISGHTSVYWYQQALGLGLQFLLWYDEGEERNRGNFPPRFSGRQFPNYSSELNVNALELEDSALYLCASSLVAGLFFGSGTQLSVL.

J is TRBJ2-5 and V is TRBV5-4; 7 bases line up with TRBD2. Matching the DNA end better, TRBJ2-7 makes the J call doubtful. Germline values: CDR1 SGHNT, CDR2 YYREEE (reference sequence). The CDR3 runs 15 residues. CDR3 residues: CASSLRRELPYEQYF. The DNA of the CDR3 is TGTGCCAGCAGCTTGAGGCGGGAGCTTCCCTACGAGCAGTACTTC.

As to this clone: At one end, the junction sequence differs from germline, possibly due to a read error. The chain combines TRBV4-3 with TRBJ2-7; D perhaps matches TRBD1 (6 bases). This CDR3 is 16 amino acids long. CDR1 is LGHNA and CDR2 is YSLEER in the germline V gene. The CDR3 DNA follows: TGCGCCAGCAGTCAAGGGCTCGGGACACGGATCGACGAGCAGTACTTC. Its protein is CASSQGLGTRIDEQYF.

In its sample, this clone was seen a few times. The chain carries TRBV6-6 and TRBJ2-1, with D possibly being TRBD1 (6 bases). This CDR3 comprises 16 residues. Germline V lookup: CDR1 MNHNY, CDR2 SVGAGI (reference sequence). Deletions cut 6 bases from V and 1 base from J, with 16 bases between. The CDR3 protein is CASRRRTETSYNEQFF. The CDR3 nucleotides are TGTGCCAGCAGAAGAAGGACAGAAACGTCCTACAATGAGCAGTTCTTC.

This rearrangement joins TRBV4-3 to TRBJ2-1; 9 nucleotides agree with TRBD1. Germline V lookup: CDR1 LGHNA, CDR2 YSLEER. The trim removed 0 bases at V and 5 bases at J, leaving 5 bases unmatched. The CDR3 is made up of 16 amino acids. This chain's CDR3 is CASSQEGTGFNNEQFF. For the CDR3, the DNA is TGCGCCAGCAGCCAAGAAGGGACAGGGTTTAACAATGAGCAGTTCTTC.

The chain combines TRBV7-6 with TRBJ2-1; TRBD1 aligns across 8 bases. Germline CDR1 is SGHVS and CDR2 is FNYEAQ. Germline trimming cut 1 base from V and 9 bases from J; bases unmatched to any gene: 11. The CDR3 consists of 16 residues. CDR3 DNA: TGTGCCAGCAGCTTAGTAGGGACAGGAGGGTCCCGTGAGCAGTTCTTC. Protein: CASSLVGTGGSREQFF. The full variable domain, completed using reference TRBV7-6 and TRBJ2-1, is GAGVSQSPRYKVTKRGQDVALRCDPISGHVSLYWYRQALGQGPEFLTYFNYEAQQDKSGLPNDRFSAERPEGSISTLTIQRTEQRDSAMYRCASSLVGTGGSREQFFGPGTRLTVL.

The chain has TRBV9 and TRBJ1-1; D is unclear. The V end lost 0 bases, the J end lost 2 bases, and 11 bases lay between the germline ends. CDR1 is SGDLS and CDR2 is YYNGEE in the germline V gene. There are 15 residues in the CDR3. The CDR3 region is CASSVGAGKNTEAFF. In nucleotides, the CDR3 is TGTGCCAGCAGCGTAGGAGCAGGCAAAAACACTGAAGCTTTCTTT.

This rearrangement joins TRBV9 to TRBJ2-7, with D tentatively TRBD1 (5 bases). Germline CDR1 reads SGDLS; CDR2 reads YYNGEE. The CDR3 sequence is 14 residues long. The V end lost 0 bases, the J end lost 3 bases, and 10 bases lay between the germline ends. The chain's CDR3 is CASSVDSRDYEQYF. As DNA, the CDR3 is TGTGCCAGCAGCGTAGATTCCAGGGACTACGAGCAGTACTTC.

The CDR3 sequence is CASSQETSGSYEQYF. The CDR3 nucleotides read TGTGCCAGCAGCCAAGAGACTAGCGGGAGTTACGAGCAGTACTTC. V and J are TRBV4-2 and TRBJ2-7, with TRBD2 matching 12 bases. The germline gives CDR1 LGHNA, CDR2 YNFKEQ. V shed 0 bases and J 4 bases; nucleotides not matched to a gene: 1. This CDR3 contains 15 residues.

The chain uses TRBV18 and TRBJ2-1, with TRBD2 as a possible D gene (6 bases). Germline CDR1 is KGHSH and CDR2 is LQKENI. V was shortened by 0 bases and J by 0 bases, with 9 bases between the two germline ends. This CDR3 is 16 amino acids long. CDR3: CASSPPERASYNEQFF. The CDR3 nucleotides read TGTGCCAGCTCACCACCGGAGCGGGCCTCCTACAATGAGCAGTTCTTC. The full variable domain, rest sourced from reference TRBV18 and TRBJ2-1, is NAGVMQNPRHLVRRRGQEARLRCSPMKGHSHVYWYRQLPEEGLKFMVYLQKENIIDESGMPKERFSAEFPKEGPSILRIQQVVRGDSAAYFCASSPPERASYNEQFFGPGTRLTVL.

This clone occurred a few times. This chain joins TRBV11-3 and TRBJ2-7; 12 positions agree with TRBD1. The CDR3 consists of 17 residues. The germline V gene encodes CDR1 SGHNT and CDR2 YENEEA. J gave up 0 bases and V 5 bases, and 8 bases lay outside the gene matches. The CDR3 loop is CASSAGTGGLSSYEQYF. The CDR3 DNA follows: TGTGCCAGCAGCGCCGGGACAGGGGGCTTAAGCTCCTACGAGCAGTACTTC.

The chain recombines TRBV6-1 with TRBJ1-5; D may be TRBD1 (6 bases). From germline, CDR1 is MNHNS and CDR2 SASEGT. With 1 base removed from V and 7 bases from J, the gap between germline ends came to 20 bases. This CDR3 has 17 residues. The CDR3 loop reads CASSEGQNTGGRQPQHF. CDR3 DNA: TGTGCCAGCAGTGAAGGACAAAACACTGGGGGCAGACAGCCCCAGCATTTT.

V is TRBV27 and J is TRBJ1-3; maybe TRBD1 (6 bases). The germline V gene encodes CDR1 MNHEY and CDR2 SMNVEV (reference sequence). The CDR3 sequence is 17 residues long. V dropped 4 bases and J dropped 0 bases, with 16 bases sitting between them. The CDR3: CASSSQGFPPSGNTIYF. CDR3 DNA sequence: TGTGCCAGCAGTTCACAGGGTTTTCCTCCCTCTGGAAACACCATATATTTT.

J is TRBJ2-7 and V is TRBV7-9; D may be TRBD2 (5 bases). The CDR3 has 16 residues. Germline lookup yields CDR1 SEHNR and CDR2 FQNEAQ (reference sequence). The germline V and J ends were trimmed by 3 bases and 2 bases, with 17 bases remaining between them. The CDR3: CASSLGDRSLPYEQYF. CDR3 sequence (DNA): TGTGCCAGCAGCTTGGGAGACCGATCATTACCCTACGAGCAGTACTTC.

V gene TRBV13 combines with J gene TRBJ2-5; TRBD1 aligns across 8 bases. V dropped 5 bases and J dropped 4; count of bases not matched to a gene: 6. The CDR3 is made up of 14 amino acids. In germline, CDR1 is PRHDT, CDR2 FYEKMQ (reference sequence). The CDR3 is CASSQPDRGETQYF. The CDR3, as DNA: TGTGCCAGCAGCCAGCCCGACAGGGGAGAGACCCAGTACTTC.

V is TRBV6-5 and J is TRBJ2-1; 7 positions match TRBD1. This CDR3 is built from 13 residues. Germline V lookup: CDR1 MNHEY, CDR2 SVGAGI. J lost 8 bases, V lost 2 bases, and 3 bases had no gene match. In nucleotides, the CDR3 is TGTGCCAGCAGTTACCGGGACAGTCATGAGCAGTTCTTC. This sequence encodes CASSYRDSHEQFF.

This clone was observed a few times. This chain connects TRBV5-4 to TRBJ1-1; 7 nucleotides align to TRBD1. Germline V CDR1 and CDR2: SGHNT, YYREEE (reference sequence). CDR3 length: 17 amino acids. Unmatched junction bases numbered 11, after V lost 0 bases and J lost 3 bases. This chain's CDR3 is CASSLAEQGLGDTEAFF. The CDR3 nucleotides read TGTGCCAGCAGCTTGGCCGAACAGGGGTTAGGAGACACTGAAGCTTTCTTT.

This chain uses TRBV5-1 with TRBJ1-4; a weak D match, TRBD1 (5 bases). Germline lookup yields CDR1 SGHRS and CDR2 YFSETQ. The CDR3 contains 17 residues. Trimming shortened V by 0 bases and J by 3 bases, and 15 bases separated the two germline ends. This CDR3 reads CASSLGASTDSNEKLFF. CDR3 in DNA: TGCGCCAGCAGCTTGGGGGCTTCGACAGATTCTAATGAAAAACTGTTTTTT.

V usage is TRBV27 and J usage is TRBJ2-7; maybe TRBD2 (6 bases). The CDR3 has 14 amino acids. Germline V CDR1 and CDR2: MNHEY, SMNVEV (reference sequence). Trimming left V 1 base short and J 2 bases short, with 9 bases between. The CDR3: CASSLLGGTYEQYF. As DNA, the CDR3 is TGTGCCAGCAGTTTATTGGGGGGTACCTACGAGCAGTACTTC.

The chain uses TRBV15 and TRBJ1-3; D gene unclear. Germline CDR1 and CDR2: LNHNV and YYDKDF (reference sequence). The CDR3 totals 13 residues. Trimming removed 6 bases from V and 0 bases from J, with 6 bases in between. The CDR3 DNA reads TGTGCCACCAGGTCCGTCTCTGGAAACACCATATATTTT. This gives the protein CATRSVSGNTIYF. Together with reference TRBV15 and TRBJ1-3, the CDR3 gives the full variable domain: DAMVIQNPRYQVTQFGKPVTLSCSQTLNHNVMYWYQQKSSQAPKLLFHYYDKDFNNEADTPDNFQSRRPNTSFCFLDIRSPGLGDTAMYLCATRSVSGNTIYFGEGSWLTVV.

The chain joins TRBV7-3 to TRBJ1-5; D gene ambiguous. The germline V and J ends were trimmed by 10 bases and 10 bases, with 14 bases remaining between them. CDR1 and CDR2 from the germline V gene are SGHTA and FQGTGA. This CDR3 contains 11 residues. The CDR3 is CATEADRPQHF. The CDR3, as DNA: TGTGCCACCGAGGCAGATCGACCCCAGCATTTT.

The chain links TRBV5-6 to TRBJ1-2; 9 nucleotides align to TRBD1. Germline CDR1 reads SGHDT; CDR2 reads YYEEEE. V dropped 0 bases and J dropped 5; count of bases not matched to a gene: 2. This CDR3 is built from 14 residues. CDR3 residues: CASSLDDRGYGYTF. For the CDR3, the DNA is TGTGCCAGCAGCTTGGATGACAGGGGGTATGGCTACACCTTC. Combining the CDR3 with reference TRBV5-6 and TRBJ1-2 gives the whole variable domain DAGVTQSPTHLIKTRGQQVTLRCSPKSGHDTVSWYQQALGQGPQFIFQYYEEEERQRGNFPDRFSGHQFPNYSSELNVNALLLGDSALYLCASSLDDRGYGYTFGSGTRLTVV.

This clone showed up just a few times. The V call is TRBV19, the J call TRBJ1-2; possibly TRBD1 for D (6 bases). CDR3 length: 17 amino acids. V was trimmed by 3 bases and J by 0 bases, leaving 17 bases between them. Per germline, CDR1 LNHDA and CDR2 SQIVND (reference sequence). The CDR3 loop reads CASSINTGTRSNYGYTF. DNA of the CDR3: TGTGCCAGTAGTATCAACACCGGGACAAGATCTAACTATGGCTACACCTTC.

This clone was found once. At one of its ends the junction is not consistent with the germline gene, which may arise from a read error. The chain links TRBV6-4 to TRBJ2-2; 14 bases are a match to TRBD2. The germline CDR1 and CDR2 sequences are MRHNA and SNTAGT. The CDR3 is made up of 21 amino acids. CDR3 sequence: CASSDSLPGLAGVGATGELFF. Written as DNA, the CDR3 is TGTGCCAGCAGCGACTCTTTACCGGGACTAGCGGGAGTAGGGGCCACCGGGGAGCTGTTTTTT.

This sequence joins TRBV27 and TRBJ2-7; the D gene is possibly TRBD2 (7 bases). CDR3 length: 16 amino acids. CDR1 and CDR2 from the germline V gene are MNHEY and SMNVEV (reference sequence). Trimming took off 3 bases at V and 0 bases at J, with 15 bases between the two ends. CDR3 nucleotide sequence: TGTGCCAGCAGTTTTGTAGGGAGGGGGAGCTCCTACGAGCAGTACTTC. Protein product: CASSFVGRGSSYEQYF.

This clone showed up just a few times. The chain uses TRBV27 and TRBJ2-6, with D possibly being TRBD1 (6 bases). There are 14 residues in the CDR3. Per germline, CDR1 MNHEY and CDR2 SMNVEV (reference sequence). V was clipped by 8 bases and J by 4 bases, with 12 bases between them. CDR3 DNA: TGTGCCAGCGGACCAGGGGTCGGGGCCAACGTCCTGACTTTC. It translates to CASGPGVGANVLTF.

The rearrangement links TRBV6-5 to TRBJ1-4; D not certain. V dropped 6 bases and J dropped 4 bases, with 15 bases sitting between them. This CDR3 has 15 amino acids. CDR1 and CDR2 from the germline V gene are MNHEY and SVGAGI. CDR3 DNA: TGTGCCAGCAGACCCGGTTGGGCCAGTAATGAAAAACTGTTTTTT. It encodes CASRPGWASNEKLFF.

The rearrangement uses TRBV13 and TRBJ1-5, with D maybe TRBD1 (6 bases). V was shortened by 5 bases and J by 6 bases, with 17 bases between the two germline ends. The CDR3 runs 15 residues. CDR1 is PRHDT and CDR2 is FYEKMQ in the germline V gene (reference sequence). The CDR3 sequence is CASSTGLGSGQPQHF. The CDR3 DNA reads as TGTGCCAGCAGCACAGGGCTGGGGAGCGGTCAGCCCCAGCATTTT.

This rearrangement joins TRBV29-1 to TRBJ2-3; 7 nucleotides agree with TRBD2. The V gene's germline CDR1 is SQVTM and CDR2 ANQGSEA. There are 14 residues in the CDR3. Trimming removed 2 bases from V and 4 bases from J; junction bases left unmatched: 6. The CDR3 sequence is CSVEPGGGADTQYF. CDR3 nucleotides: TGCAGCGTTGAACCGGGAGGAGGAGCAGATACGCAGTATTTT.

The chain recombines TRBV5-1 with TRBJ2-1; 14 nucleotides line up with TRBD2. V gave up 3 bases and J gave up 9 bases; unmatched junction bases: 11. Germline V gives CDR1 SGHRS, CDR2 YFSETQ. This CDR3 is built from 17 residues. The CDR3 DNA is TGCGCCAGCAGCTCGAGGGTAGGACTAGCGGGAGGCGGTGAGCAGTTCTTC. Amino acids: CASSSRVGLAGGGEQFF. The complete variable domain, with remaining parts taken from reference TRBV5-1 and TRBJ2-1, reads KAGVTQTPRYLIKTRGQQVTLSCSPISGHRSVSWYQQTPGQGLQFLFEYFSETQRNKGNFPGRFSGRQFSNSRSEMNVSTLELGDSALYLCASSSRVGLAGGGEQFFGPGTRLTVL.